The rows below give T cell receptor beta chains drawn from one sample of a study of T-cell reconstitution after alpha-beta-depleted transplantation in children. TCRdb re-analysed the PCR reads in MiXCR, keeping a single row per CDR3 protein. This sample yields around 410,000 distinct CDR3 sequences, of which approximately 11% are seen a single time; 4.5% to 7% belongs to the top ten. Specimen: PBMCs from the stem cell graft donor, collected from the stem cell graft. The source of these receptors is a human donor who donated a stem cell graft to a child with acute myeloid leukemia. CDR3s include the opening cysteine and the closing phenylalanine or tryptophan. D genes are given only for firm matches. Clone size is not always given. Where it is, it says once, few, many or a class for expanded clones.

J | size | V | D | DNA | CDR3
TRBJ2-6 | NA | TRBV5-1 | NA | TGCGCCAGCAGCTTGGAGGACTCTGGGGCCAACGTCCTGACTTTC | CASSLEDSGANVLTF
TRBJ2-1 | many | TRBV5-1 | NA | TGCGCCAGCAGCTTCCAAGGGACTTTTCGTAGCCAGCAGTTCTTC | CASSFQGTFRSQQFF
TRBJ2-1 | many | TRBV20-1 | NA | TGCAGTGCTAGGGCGGGACAATCCAACAATGAGCAGTTCTTC | CSARAGQSNNEQFF
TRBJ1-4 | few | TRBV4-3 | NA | TGCGCCAGCAGCCAATGGTGGGACACGGAAAAACTGTTTTTT | CASSQWWDTEKLFF
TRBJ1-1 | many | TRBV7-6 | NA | TGTGCCAGCAGCCCCGGAGGGAGGAACACTGAAGCTTTCTTT | CASSPGGRNTEAFF
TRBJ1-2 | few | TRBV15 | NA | TGTGCCACCAGCAGAGATGCGGACAACCGGCGTGGCTACACCTTC | CATSRDADNRRGYTF
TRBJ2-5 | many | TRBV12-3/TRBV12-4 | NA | TGTGCCAGCAGTTTTCTCCTAGAGACCCAGTACTTC | CASSFLLETQYF
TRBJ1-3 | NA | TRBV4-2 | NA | TGTGCCAGCAGCCAAGCAGTCGGCCAGGGAGCTGGAAACACCATATATTTT | CASSQAVGQGAGNTIYF
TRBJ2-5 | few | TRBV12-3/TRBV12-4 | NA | TGTGCCAGCAGTCCCGGGACAAAGTACCAAGAGACCCAGTACTTC | CASSPGTKYQETQYF
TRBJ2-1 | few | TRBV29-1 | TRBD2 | TGCAGCGTTGAATTGTGGGCTAGCGGGAGCAATGAGCAGTTCTTC | CSVELWASGSNEQFF
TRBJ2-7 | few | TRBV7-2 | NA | TGTGCCAGCAGCTTTCCCCGGAACCAAATCTCCTACGAGCAGTACTTC | CASSFPRNQISYEQYF
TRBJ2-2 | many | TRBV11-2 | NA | TGTGCCAGCAGCCCCGGGGGAGGAGGTACCGGGGAGCTGTTTTTT | CASSPGGGGTGELFF
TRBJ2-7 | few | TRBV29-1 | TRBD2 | TGCAGCGTTGGGGAGGGGCACGAAGGGGAGCAGTACTTC | CSVGEGHEGEQYF
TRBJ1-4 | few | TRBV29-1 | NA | TGCAGCGTTGAGTGGCGTGAAAAACTGTTTTTT | CSVEWREKLFF
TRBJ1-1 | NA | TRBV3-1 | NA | TGTGCCAGCAGCCAAGAGACAGTGAACACTGAAGCTTTCTTT | CASSQETVNTEAFF
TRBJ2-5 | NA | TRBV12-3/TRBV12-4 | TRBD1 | TGTGCCAGCAGTTTGGGACAGGGGTCGGTTCTAGAGACCCAGTACTTC | CASSLGQGSVLETQYF
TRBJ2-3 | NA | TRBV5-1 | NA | TGCGCCAGCAGCTTGGGTCCCTCCCGCGCAGATACGCAGTATTTT | CASSLGPSRADTQYF
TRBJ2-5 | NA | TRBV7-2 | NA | TGTGCCAGCAGCGCCAGGGGGGACCAAGAGACCCAGTACTTC | CASSARGDQETQYF
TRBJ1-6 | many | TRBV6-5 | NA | TGTGCCAGCAGTTACTCAAGGGGATCAAGCACCTATAATTCACCCCTCCACTTT | CASSYSRGSSTYNSPLHF
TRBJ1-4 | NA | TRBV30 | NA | TGTGCCTGGAGTTTGACAGTACCTAATGAAAAACTGTTTTTT | CAWSLTVPNEKLFF
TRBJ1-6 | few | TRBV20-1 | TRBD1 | TGCAGTGCTAGGTCGACAGGGGATTCACCCCTCCACTTT | CSARSTGDSPLHF
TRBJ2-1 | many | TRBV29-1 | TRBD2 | TGCAGCGTTGAAGATCGGCTAGCGGGGGTAAATGAGCAGTTCTTC | CSVEDRLAGVNEQFF
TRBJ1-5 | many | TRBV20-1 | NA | TGCAGTGCGGGGGGACGGGACCGACAAACTCAGCCCCAGCATTTT | CSAGGRDRQTQPQHF
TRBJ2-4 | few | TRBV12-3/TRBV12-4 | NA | TGTGCCAGCAGTTTATTAGACATTTTGGCCGCCGACGTCAAAAACATTCAGTACTTC | CASSLLDILAADVKNIQYF
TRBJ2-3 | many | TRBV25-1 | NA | TGTGCCAGCAGTTCGACTAGGGGCACAGATACGCAGTATTTT | CASSSTRGTDTQYF
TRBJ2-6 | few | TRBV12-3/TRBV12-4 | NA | TGTGCCAGCAGTCACAGTTTCTCTGGGGCCAACGTCCTGACTTTC | CASSHSFSGANVLTF
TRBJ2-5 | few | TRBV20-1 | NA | TGCAGTGCTCCCACTCGACAGGCAAGAGAGACCCAGTACTTC | CSAPTRQARETQYF
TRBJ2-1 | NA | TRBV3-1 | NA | TGTGCCAGCAGCCCCCTTCGGGTGGTAGATGAGCAGTTCTTC | CASSPLRVVDEQFF
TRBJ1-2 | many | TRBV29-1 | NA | TGCAGCGTTGCAGGGTCTGGCTACACCTTC | CSVAGSGYTF
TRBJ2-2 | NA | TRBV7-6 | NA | TGTGCCAGCAGCTCCGCACAGGGCGCCGGGGAGCTGTTTTTT | CASSSAQGAGELFF
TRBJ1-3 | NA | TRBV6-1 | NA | TGTGCCAGCAGGGACGGGGGCGCGAACACCATATATTTT | CASRDGGANTIYF
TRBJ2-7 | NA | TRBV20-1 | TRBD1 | TGCAGTGCTAGGGACACAGGGGGCTACGAGCAGTACTTC | CSARDTGGYEQYF
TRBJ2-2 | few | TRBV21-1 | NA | TGTGCCAGCAGCAAACAGGGGGCCTTACCTACCGGGGAGCTGTTTTTT | CASSKQGALPTGELFF
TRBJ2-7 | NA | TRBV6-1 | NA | TGTGCCAGCAGTGAGGGGGGACGGGACTACGAGCAGTACTTC | CASSEGGRDYEQYF
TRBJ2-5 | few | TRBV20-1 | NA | TGCAGTGCTAATAGGTTTAGGGGTTCCCAAGAGACCCAGTACTTC | CSANRFRGSQETQYF
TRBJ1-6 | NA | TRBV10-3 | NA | TGTGCCATCAGTGATGGGGGGGTCGGTAATTCACCCCTCCACTTT | CAISDGGVGNSPLHF
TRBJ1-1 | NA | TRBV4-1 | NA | TGCGCCAGCAGCCAAGCTAGCGGGCCCCGGGGGAACACTGAAGCTTTCTTT | CASSQASGPRGNTEAFF
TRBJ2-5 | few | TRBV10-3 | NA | TGTGCCATCAGGCCGCTCGGTGCGGGTCCCGAGACCCAGTACTTC | CAIRPLGAGPETQYF
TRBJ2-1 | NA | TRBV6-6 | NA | TGTGCCAGCAGTTACTCCCTATCCGGTGAGCAGTTCTTC | CASSYSLSGEQFF
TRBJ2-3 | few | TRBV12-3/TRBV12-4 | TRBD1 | TGTGCCAGCAGTTTAAATCAGGGGGCGGACTACACAGATACGCAGTATTTT | CASSLNQGADYTDTQYF
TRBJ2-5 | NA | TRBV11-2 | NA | TGTGCCAGCAGCTTAGATCTGCTCTCAGGGACCCAGTACTTC | CASSLDLLSGTQYF
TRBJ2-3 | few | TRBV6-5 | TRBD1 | TGTGCCAGCAGTTCCAAGGACAGGGGTTCCGGTACGCAGTATTTT | CASSSKDRGSGTQYF
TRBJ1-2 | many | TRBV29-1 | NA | TGCAGCGTTGAAGTAGAAAGGGTCATAGGCTACACCTTC | CSVEVERVIGYTF
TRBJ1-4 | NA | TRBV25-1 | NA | TGTGCCAGCCAGGTCGGGGGGCAAGAGGGTGAAAAACTGTTTTTT | CASQVGGQEGEKLFF
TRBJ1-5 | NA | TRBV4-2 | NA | TGTGCCAGCAGCCAAGTTGTGGGATACAATCAGCCCCAGCATTTT | CASSQVVGYNQPQHF
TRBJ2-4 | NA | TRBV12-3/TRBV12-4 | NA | TGTGCCAGCAGTTTATTTGACTTGTTGTACTTC | CASSLFDLLYF
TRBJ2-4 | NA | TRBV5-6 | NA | TGTGCCAGCAGCTTGGGTCATCTGACTACGGGGCAGTACTTC | CASSLGHLTTGQYF
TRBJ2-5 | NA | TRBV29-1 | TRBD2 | TGCAGCGCTACCCGAAGAGGGACTAGCGGTGATAGACGCCAAGAGACCCAGTACTTC | CSATRRGTSGDRRQETQYF